This TCR beta chain was sequenced for a study of shared clonotypes between healthy human individuals. The CDR3 totals 16 residues. Per the germline V gene, CDR1 is MNHNS and CDR2 is SASEGT. Trimming pared 3 bases from V and 0 bases from J, leaving 12 bases between. Splitting of each subset's genomic DNA was done evenly across several immunoSEQ plates. The table came from immunoSEQ multiplex PCR; TCRdb's copy has only in-frame clones and leaves some out. Of 2 million to 3 million clones in the sample, roughly 93% were seen once. This rearrangement joins TRBV6-1 to TRBJ2-1; the D is unclear. Sequencing was done on a sample of naive CD4+ T cells from PBMCs. Subset defined: CD45RA+ positively selected. The TCR originated in a man aged 18 to 30 in good health. Some clones in this sample may be carry-over from other donors' samples. CDR3 amino acids: CASSEIGWDSYNEQFF. The CDR3 DNA reads as TGTGCCAGCAGTGAGATTGGTTGGGACTCCTACAATGAGCAGTTCTTC.